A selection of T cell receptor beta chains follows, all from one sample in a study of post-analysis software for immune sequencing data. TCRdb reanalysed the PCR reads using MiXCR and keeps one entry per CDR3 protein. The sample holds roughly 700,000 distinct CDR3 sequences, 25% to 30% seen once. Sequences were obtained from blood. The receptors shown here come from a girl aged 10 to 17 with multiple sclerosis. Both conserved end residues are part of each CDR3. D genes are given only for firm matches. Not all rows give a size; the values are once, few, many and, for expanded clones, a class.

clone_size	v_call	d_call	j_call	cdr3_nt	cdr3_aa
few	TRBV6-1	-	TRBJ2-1	TGTGCCAGCAATGGGGGAATAGGTTACAATGAGCAGTTCTTC	CASNGGIGYNEQFF
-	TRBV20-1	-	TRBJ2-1	TGCAGTGCTAGATCGGTGGGCCGCTCCTACAATGAGCAGTTCTTC	CSARSVGRSYNEQFF
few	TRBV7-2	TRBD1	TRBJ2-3	TGTGCCAGCAGCTTGTATCCAAGGACGACAGGGACAGATACGCAGTATTTT	CASSLYPRTTGTDTQYF
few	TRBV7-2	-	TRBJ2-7	TGTGCCAGCAGCCCCTTTTCGGTCCCGGGGGTCTACGAGCAGTACTTC	CASSPFSVPGVYEQYF
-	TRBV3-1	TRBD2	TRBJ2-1	TGTGCCAGCAGCCAAGGGACTAGCGGGAGTATCGCCTACAATGAGCAGTTCTTC	CASSQGTSGSIAYNEQFF
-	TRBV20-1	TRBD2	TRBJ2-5	TGCAGTGCTAGCGGGAGGGCCCACAATGAGCAGTACTTC	CSASGRAHNEQYF
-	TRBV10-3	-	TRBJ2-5	TGTGCCATCAGTGAGTCCAGGGAACAAGAGACCCAGTACTTC	CAISESREQETQYF
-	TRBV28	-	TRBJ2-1	TGTGCCAGCCTCAGGGTTTCAAGCGGGACACAGCAGTTCTTC	CASLRVSSGTQQFF
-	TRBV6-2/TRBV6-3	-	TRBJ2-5	TGTGCCAGCAGTTACTCGGCTAGCGCGGCGCAACAAGAGACCCAGTACTTC	CASSYSASAAQQETQYF
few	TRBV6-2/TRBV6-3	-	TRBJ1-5	TGTGCCAGCAGGACTGGGGGACGCAATCAGCCCCAGCATTTT	CASRTGGRNQPQHF
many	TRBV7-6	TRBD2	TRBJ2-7	TGTGCCAGCAGCACGACTAGCGGACCAACCTACGAGCAGTACTTC	CASSTTSGPTYEQYF
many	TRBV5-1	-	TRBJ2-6	TGCGCCAGCAGCTTGGATCCGGTTACAGGGGCCAACGTCCTGACTTTC	CASSLDPVTGANVLTF
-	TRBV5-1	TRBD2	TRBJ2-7	TGCGCCAGCAGCTTGAATAGCGGGGAGAGATCCTACGAGCAGTACTTC	CASSLNSGERSYEQYF
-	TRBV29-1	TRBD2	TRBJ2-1	TGCAGCGTTGAAACGCTAGCGGGGAACAATGAGCAGTTCTTC	CSVETLAGNNEQFF
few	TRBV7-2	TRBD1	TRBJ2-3	TGTGCCAGCAGACAACGACTACAGGGGGATACGCAGTATTTT	CASRQRLQGDTQYF
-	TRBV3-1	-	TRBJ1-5	TGTGCCAGCAGCCAAGAGGGTACCAATCAGCCCCAGCATTTT	CASSQEGTNQPQHF
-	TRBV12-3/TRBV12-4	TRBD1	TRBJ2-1	TGTGCCAGCAGCATTGGACAGGGGGGCTACAATGAGCAGTTCTTC	CASSIGQGGYNEQFF
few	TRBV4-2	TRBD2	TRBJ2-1	TGTGCCAGCAGCCACGAGCCCACGGGGGGGCACTACAATGAGCAGTTCTTC	CASSHEPTGGHYNEQFF
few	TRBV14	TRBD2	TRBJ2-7	TGTGCCAGCAGCCAAGATTCTGGGCTAGCGGGTCGGTGGGCCTACGAGCAGTACTTC	CASSQDSGLAGRWAYEQYF
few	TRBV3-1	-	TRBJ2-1	TGTGCCAGCAGCCAAGTCGGGGTAAGCTCCTACAATGAGCAGTTCTTC	CASSQVGVSSYNEQFF
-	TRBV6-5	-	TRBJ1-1	TGTGCCAGCAGTTACTCCTCGCCGAACACTGAAGCTTTCTTT	CASSYSSPNTEAFF
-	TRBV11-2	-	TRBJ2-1	TGTGCCAGCAGGGAGGTAGGGCCTTCCTACAATGAGCAGTTCTTC	CASREVGPSYNEQFF
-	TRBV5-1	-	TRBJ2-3	TGCGCCAGCAGCGCCGAACCTTCTAGCAGCACAGATACGCAGTATTTT	CASSAEPSSSTDTQYF
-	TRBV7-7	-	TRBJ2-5	TGTGCTAGCAGCTTAGCCATTGGACCGGGGGAGACCCAGTACTTC	CASSLAIGPGETQYF
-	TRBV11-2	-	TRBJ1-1	TGTGCCAGCAGCCCCATACCGACCCGTGAAGCTTTCTTT	CASSPIPTREAFF
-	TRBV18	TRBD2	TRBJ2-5	TGTGCCAGCTCACCAGAGGCTAGCGGGAGCCAAGAGACCCAGTACTTC	CASSPEASGSQETQYF
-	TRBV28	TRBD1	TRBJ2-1	TGTGCCAGCACCGGACAGGAGATTCGCTACAATGAGCAGTTCTTC	CASTGQEIRYNEQFF
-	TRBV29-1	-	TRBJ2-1	TGCAGCGTTAATGGACATGGCGACGAGCAGTTCTTC	CSVNGHGDEQFF
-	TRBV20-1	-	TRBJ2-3	TGCAGTGCTAACCGGGGGTCGGGGACAGATACGCAGTATTTT	CSANRGSGTDTQYF
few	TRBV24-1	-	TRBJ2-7	TGTGCCACCAGTGATTTTCCAACAGTTACAGGATCCTACGAGCAGTACTTC	CATSDFPTVTGSYEQYF
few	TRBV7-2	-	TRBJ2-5	TGTGCCAGCAGCTCGGGGCAACTTTACAAGGAGACCCAGTACTTC	CASSSGQLYKETQYF
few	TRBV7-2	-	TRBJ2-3	TGTGCCAGCAGCTTAGAGGGCAGGGAGACAGGTACGCAGTATTTT	CASSLEGRETGTQYF
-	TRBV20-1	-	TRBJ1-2	TGCAGTGTGGGCAGCGACTATGGCTACACCTTC	CSVGSDYGYTF
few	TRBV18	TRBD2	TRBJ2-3	TGTGCCAGCTCACCAACTAGCGGGATTGATACGCAGTATTTT	CASSPTSGIDTQYF
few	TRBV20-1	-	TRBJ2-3	TGCAGTGCCGCCCGTGAGGGGGGTAGCACAGATACGCAGTATTTT	CSAAREGGSTDTQYF
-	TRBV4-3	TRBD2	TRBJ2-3	TGCGCCAGCAGCCAAGATCCCGCTAGCGGGGCCACAGATACGCAGTATTTT	CASSQDPASGATDTQYF
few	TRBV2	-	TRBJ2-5	TGTGCCAGCAGACGACTAGTTGTAGAGACCCAGTACTTC	CASRRLVVETQYF
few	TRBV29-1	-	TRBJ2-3	TGCAGCGTTCGGGACTTCCGCACAGATACGCAGTATTTT	CSVRDFRTDTQYF
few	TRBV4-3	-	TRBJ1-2	TGCGCCGGCAGCCAAGGGGTGAGGCTACGCTATGGCTACACCTTC	CAGSQGVRLRYGYTF
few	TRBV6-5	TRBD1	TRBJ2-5	TGTGCCAGCGGAATACTTACAGGGGCGGAGGAGACCCAGTACTTC	CASGILTGAEETQYF
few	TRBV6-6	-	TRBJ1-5	TGTGCCAGCAGACAAGGGGGACACCGCAATCAGCCCCAGCATTTT	CASRQGGHRNQPQHF
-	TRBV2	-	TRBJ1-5	TGTGCCAGCACCAGTGATAGCAATCAGCCCCAGCATTTT	CASTSDSNQPQHF
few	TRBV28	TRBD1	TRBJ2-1	TGTGCCAGCATGAGCGCCGGGACAGGGGGAGATGAGCAGTTCTTC	CASMSAGTGGDEQFF
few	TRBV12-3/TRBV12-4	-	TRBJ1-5	TGTGCCAGCAGTTTTCTTATGGGGGGTTCGGTTAGCAATCAGCCCCAGCATTTT	CASSFLMGGSVSNQPQHF
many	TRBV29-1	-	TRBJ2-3	TGCAGCGTTGCCGGGAATCAGGTCACGCAGTATTTT	CSVAGNQVTQYF
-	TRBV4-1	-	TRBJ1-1	TGCGCCAGCAGCCATCTTCCTGGGACTGAAGCTTTCTTT	CASSHLPGTEAFF
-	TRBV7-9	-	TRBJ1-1	TGTGCCAGCAGCCCGCGGTCGGACAGCCGAGTTGAAGCTTTCTTT	CASSPRSDSRVEAFF
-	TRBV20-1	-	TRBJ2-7	TGCAGTGCTAGGGTCGTACCCCTGGTCGAGCAGTACTTC	CSARVVPLVEQYF